This is a list of T cell receptor beta chains from one sample in a study of T-cell memory formation after mild COVID-19. TCRdb re-derived calls from the 5' RACE reads in MiXCR, one entry per CDR3 protein. Of about 470,000 distinct CDR3 sequences listed, 20% to 25% were seen once; the top ten hold under 15%. The sequenced material came from PBMCs or a T cell subset sorted from them (not recorded which). Receptors were obtained from an adult woman who had mild COVID-19 (a few samples of this study predate the infection). Cell type and time point are not known. The CDR3 runs from the conserved cysteine through the conserved F or W. A D gene is named only where the DNA matches it firmly. Only part of the rows carry a size: once, few, many, or a class if the clone is expanded.

CDR3nt,CDR3aa,d_gene,j_gene,abundance,v_gene
TGTGCCAGCAGCTTAGGGCCCGTACAGGGCGGAGGGAATAATTCACCCCTCCACTTT,CASSLGPVQGGGNNSPLHF,NA,TRBJ1-6,few,TRBV7-2
TGTGCCAGCAGCTGGGGGCAGGGACAGGGCTACACCTTC,CASSWGQGQGYTF,TRBD1,TRBJ1-2,NA,TRBV7-9
TGTGCCATCAGTGACAAGGACACAGCAGAGCAGTACTTC,CAISDKDTAEQYF,NA,TRBJ2-7,NA,TRBV10-3
TGTGCCAGCAGCTTAGCTGAGGGGCTCTACGAGCAGTACTTC,CASSLAEGLYEQYF,NA,TRBJ2-7,few,TRBV7-2
TGTGCCAGCAGCTTAGCTAGCCTCCCATTTTGGGAGCAGTTCTTC,CASSLASLPFWEQFF,NA,TRBJ2-1,NA,TRBV7-3
TGCGCCAGCAGCCAAGATCGGTACGGGACTCCGAAGGGGGAGACCCAGTACTTC,CASSQDRYGTPKGETQYF,NA,TRBJ2-5,NA,TRBV4-1
TGCAGCGTTGCTCCCAGCACAGATACGCAGTATTTT,CSVAPSTDTQYF,NA,TRBJ2-3,few,TRBV29-1
TGTGCCAGCAGCTTCAGGCGACAGGGGTTGTACGAGCAGTACTTC,CASSFRRQGLYEQYF,TRBD1,TRBJ2-7,NA,TRBV3-1
TGTGCCAGCAGCCGATCAGGGGCGCCCAAAAACATTCAGTACTTC,CASSRSGAPKNIQYF,NA,TRBJ2-4,few,TRBV7-9
TGTGCCAGCAGTTACGTGTCAGGCAGACTAGCGGCCTACGAGCAGTACTTC,CASSYVSGRLAAYEQYF,TRBD2,TRBJ2-7,few,TRBV6-2/TRBV6-3
TGTGCCAGCTCACCACCCACCCTGGCCCCCTACGAGCAGTACTTC,CASSPPTLAPYEQYF,NA,TRBJ2-7,few,TRBV18
TGTGCCAGCAGGGGCGGGACTAGCGGAAATTACGAGCAGTACTTC,CASRGGTSGNYEQYF,TRBD2,TRBJ2-7,NA,TRBV5-6
TGTGCCACCAGGGCAGGGACCCTGAAGGACACTGAAGCTTTCTTT,CATRAGTLKDTEAFF,NA,TRBJ1-1,NA,TRBV24-1
TGTGCCACCGGGACTAGCGGGAGGGGAAATGAGCAGTTCTTC,CATGTSGRGNEQFF,TRBD2,TRBJ2-1,few,TRBV6-1
TGCGCCAGCCGGGACAGCGCCTACGAGCAGTACTTC,CASRDSAYEQYF,TRBD1,TRBJ2-7,NA,TRBV5-1
TGTGCCAGCAGCCAAGATCCTAGCGGGAAGCTGTTTTTT,CASSQDPSGKLFF,TRBD2,TRBJ2-2,few,TRBV4-2